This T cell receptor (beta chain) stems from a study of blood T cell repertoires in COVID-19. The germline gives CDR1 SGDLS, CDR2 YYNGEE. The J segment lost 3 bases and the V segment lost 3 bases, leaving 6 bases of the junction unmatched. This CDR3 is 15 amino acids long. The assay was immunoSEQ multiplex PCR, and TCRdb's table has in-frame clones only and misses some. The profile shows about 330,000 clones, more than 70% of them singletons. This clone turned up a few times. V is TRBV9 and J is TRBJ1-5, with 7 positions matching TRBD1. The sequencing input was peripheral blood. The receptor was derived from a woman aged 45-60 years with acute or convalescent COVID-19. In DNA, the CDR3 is TGTGCCAGCAGCGGATCGGGACAGTTCAATCAGCCCCAGCATTTT. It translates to CASSGSGQFNQPQHF.